A selection of T cell receptor beta chains follows, all from one sample in a study of cytomegalovirus exposure and HLA in healthy donors. The repertoire was sequenced with immunoSEQ multiplex PCR; TCRdb's copy has only in-frame clones and lacks some. The sample gives about 210,000 clones, just under 80% of which show up once; about 0.47% is in the top ten. Source material: PBMCs. All receptors come from a boy between 10 and 17 years old in good health and CMV-seronegative. CDR3s include the opening cysteine and the closing phenylalanine or tryptophan. Fields, in order: J gene, clone size, D gene, V gene, CDR3 protein, CDR3 DNA. D genes are given only for firm matches. Size tells how often a clone was seen (once, few, many) or the class of an expanded clone, and some rows leave it out.

>TRBJ2-3|NA|NA|TRBV7-9
CASSVRDTQYF
TGTGCCAGCAGTGTGAGGGATACGCAGTATTTT
>TRBJ2-1|NA|TRBD2|TRBV6-5
CASSRSAGAYNEQFF
TGTGCCAGCAGCCGCTCGGCGGGAGCCTACAATGAGCAGTTCTTC
>TRBJ2-1|NA|NA|TRBV6-5
CASSYTGNEQFF
TGTGCCAGCAGTTATACAGGGAATGAGCAGTTCTTC
>TRBJ2-2|NA|TRBD1|TRBV7-3
CASSLTGKFAGELFF
TGTGCCAGCAGCTTGACAGGGAAATTCGCCGGGGAGCTGTTTTTT
>TRBJ1-6|once|NA|TRBV5-1
CASSLLGSADNSPLHF
TGCGCCAGCAGCTTGTTAGGGAGCGCTGATAATTCACCCCTCCACTTT
>TRBJ1-2|NA|NA|TRBV14
CASSHLVGDYGYTF
TGTGCCAGCAGCCATCTCGTCGGGGATTATGGCTACACCTTC
>TRBJ1-1|once|TRBD1|TRBV6-5
CASSYSGQGIAEAFF
TGTGCCAGCAGTTACTCGGGACAGGGTATAGCTGAAGCTTTCTTT
>TRBJ1-5|NA|TRBD1|TRBV5-6
CASSDRVASEAQHF
TGTGCCAGCAGCGACAGGGTAGCCTCGGAGGCCCAGCATTTT
>TRBJ1-2|NA|NA|TRBV30
CAWTKGRRNYGYTF
TGTGCCTGGACTAAGGGGCGGCGTAACTATGGCTACACCTTC
>TRBJ1-4|once|NA|TRBV5-1
CASSSSRETNEKLFF
TGCGCCAGCAGCTCCAGCAGGGAAACTAATGAAAAACTGTTTTTT
>TRBJ1-1|NA|NA|TRBV2
CASSEEGQGNTEAFF
TGTGCCAGCAGTGAAGAGGGGCAGGGGAACACTGAAGCTTTCTTT
>TRBJ1-1|NA|TRBD1|TRBV7-9
CASSPQGAIYSEAFF
TGTGCCAGCAGCCCGCAGGGGGCAATTTATAGTGAAGCTTTCTTT
>TRBJ2-2|NA|NA|TRBV6-1
CASSEVVGELFF
TGTGCCAGCAGTGAAGTAGTCGGGGAGCTGTTTTTT